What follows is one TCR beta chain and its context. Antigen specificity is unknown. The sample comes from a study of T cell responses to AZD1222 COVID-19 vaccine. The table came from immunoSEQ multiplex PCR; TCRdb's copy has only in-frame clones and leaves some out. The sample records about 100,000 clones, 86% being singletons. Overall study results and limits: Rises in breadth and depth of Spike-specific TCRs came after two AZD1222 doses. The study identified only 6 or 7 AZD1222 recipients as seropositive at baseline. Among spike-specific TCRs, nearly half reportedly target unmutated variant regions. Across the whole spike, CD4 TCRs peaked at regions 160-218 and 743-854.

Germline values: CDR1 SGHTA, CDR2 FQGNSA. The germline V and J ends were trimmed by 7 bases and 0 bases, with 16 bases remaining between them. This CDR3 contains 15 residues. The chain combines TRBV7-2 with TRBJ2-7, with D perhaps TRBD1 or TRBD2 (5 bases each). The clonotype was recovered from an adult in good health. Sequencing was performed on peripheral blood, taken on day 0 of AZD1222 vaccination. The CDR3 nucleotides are TGTGCCAGCAAATTAGGGACCCAGCTCTCCTACGAGCAGTACTTC. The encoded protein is CASKLGTQLSYEQYF.